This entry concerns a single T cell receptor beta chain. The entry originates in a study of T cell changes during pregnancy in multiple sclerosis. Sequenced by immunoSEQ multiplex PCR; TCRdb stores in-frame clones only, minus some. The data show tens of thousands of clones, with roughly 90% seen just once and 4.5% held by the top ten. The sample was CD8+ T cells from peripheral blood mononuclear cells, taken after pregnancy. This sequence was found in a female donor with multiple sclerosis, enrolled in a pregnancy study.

CDR3 region: CATSGEPGTETYEQYF. Written as DNA, the CDR3 is TGTGCCACCAGCGGCGAACCCGGGACAGAGACCTACGAGCAGTACTTC. The J gene is TRBJ2-7, the V gene TRBV15; TRBD1 aligns across 7 bases. This CDR3 is 16 amino acids long. Unmatched junction bases numbered 12, after V lost 5 bases and J lost 2 bases. Germline CDR1 and CDR2: LNHNV and YYDKDF (reference sequence).